These 5 T cell receptor beta chains came from one sample sequenced in a study of Ad26.COV2.S vaccination and SARS-CoV-2 variants. The repertoire was sequenced with immunoSEQ multiplex PCR; TCRdb's copy has only in-frame clones and lacks some. Among under 500,000 clones listed, about 92% were seen once. The treatment was: around 19 received Ad26.COV2.S at low or high dose, single or two shots; 5 received placebo; per-sample allocation not given. Samples came from day 63 after the first vaccine or placebo injection. The sample here was peripheral blood, taken in a trial of Ad26.COV2.S vaccine versus placebo. The receptors come from a person aged 18-65 years who received the Ad26.COV2.S COVID-19 vaccine or a placebo.

The chain has TRBV12-3 or TRBV12-4 and TRBJ1-1; 9 bases fit TRBD1. V lost 6 bases, J lost 4 bases, and 3 bases stayed unmatched. CDR3 length: 13 residues. CDR3 protein: CASRYRGPTEAFF. The CDR3 DNA reads as TGTGCCAGCAGATACAGGGGGCCCACTGAAGCTTTCTTT.

This clone was seen a single time. The chain combines TRBV20-1 with TRBJ1-4, with 9 nucleotides matching TRBD1. CDR3 length: 16 residues. Germline V gives CDR1 DFQATT, CDR2 SNEGSKA (reference sequence). Trimming cost V 3 bases and J 8 bases; bases outside gene matches: 13. DNA of the CDR3: TGCAGTGCTAGTCCGAGACAGGGGGTTGGGTGGGAAAAACTGTTTTTT. This codes for CSASPRQGVGWEKLFF.

This chain joins TRBV10-3 and TRBJ2-3; 10 nucleotides agree with TRBD1. The J segment lost 6 bases and the V segment lost 0 bases, leaving 3 bases of the junction unmatched. The germline CDR1 and CDR2 sequences are ENHRY and SYGVKD. This CDR3 is built from 15 residues. This CDR3 reads CAISESGQGRDTQYF. In DNA form, the CDR3 reads TGTGCCATCAGTGAGTCGGGACAGGGGAGGGATACGCAGTATTTT.

The chain is built from TRBV5-8 and TRBJ2-3; TRBD1 aligns across 8 bases. The V and J ends lost 1 base and 0 bases, in that order; junction bases with no gene match: 1. There are 15 residues in the CDR3. Germline CDR1 is SGHTS and CDR2 is YDEGEE. DNA for the CDR3: TGTGCCAGCAGCTTGAGACAGGGGAGCACAGATACGCAGTATTTT. The encoded protein is CASSLRQGSTDTQYF. The variable domain in full, with the rest retrieved from reference TRBV5-8 and TRBJ2-3, is EAGVTQSPTHLIKTRGQQATLRCSPISGHTSVYWYQQALGLGLQFLLWYDEGEERNRGNFPPRFSGRQFPNYSSELNVNALELEDSALYLCASSLRQGSTDTQYFGPGTRLTVL.

The V gene is TRBV7-9, the J gene TRBJ1-1; D not resolved. This CDR3 region has 14 residues. The V and J ends lost 5 bases and 0 bases respectively, with 10 bases between them. Germline V gene sequence: CDR1 SEHNR, CDR2 FQNEAQ (reference sequence). As DNA, the CDR3 is TGTGCCAGCAGCCCCGTGGAAATGAACACTGAAGCTTTCTTT. It codes for CASSPVEMNTEAFF.